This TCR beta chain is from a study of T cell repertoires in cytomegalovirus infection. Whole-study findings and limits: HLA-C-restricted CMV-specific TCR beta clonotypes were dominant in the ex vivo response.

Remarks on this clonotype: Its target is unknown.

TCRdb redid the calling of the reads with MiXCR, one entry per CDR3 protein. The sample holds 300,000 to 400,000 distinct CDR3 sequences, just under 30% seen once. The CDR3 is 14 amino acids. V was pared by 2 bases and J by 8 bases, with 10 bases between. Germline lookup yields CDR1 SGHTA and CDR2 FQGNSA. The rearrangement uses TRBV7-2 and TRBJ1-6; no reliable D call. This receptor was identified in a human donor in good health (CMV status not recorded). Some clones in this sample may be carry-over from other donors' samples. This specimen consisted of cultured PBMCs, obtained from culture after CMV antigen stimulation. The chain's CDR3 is CASSLTRFYSPLHF. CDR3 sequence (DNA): TGTGCCAGCAGCTTAACCCGATTTTATTCACCCCTCCACTTT.